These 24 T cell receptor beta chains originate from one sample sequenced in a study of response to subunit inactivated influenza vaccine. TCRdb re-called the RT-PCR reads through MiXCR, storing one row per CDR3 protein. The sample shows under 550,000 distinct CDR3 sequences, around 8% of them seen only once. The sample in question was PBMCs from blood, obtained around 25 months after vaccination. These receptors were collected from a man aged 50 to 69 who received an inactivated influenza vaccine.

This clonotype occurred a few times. The CDR3 bases are TGCAGTGCTAGTCATCATGGCGGCAGTTCCTACGAGCAGTACTTC. This codes for CSASHHGGSSYEQYF. The chain links TRBV20-1 to TRBJ2-7, with D unclear. V was trimmed by 3 bases and J by 1 base, leaving 16 bases between them. Germline V lookup: CDR1 DFQATT, CDR2 SNEGSKA (reference sequence). The CDR3 loop spans 15 amino acids.

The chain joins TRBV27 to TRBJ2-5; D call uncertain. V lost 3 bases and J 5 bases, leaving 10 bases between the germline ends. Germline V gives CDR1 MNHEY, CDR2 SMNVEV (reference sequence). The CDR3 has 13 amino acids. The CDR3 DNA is TGTGCCAGCAGTTTCGGGTCACACGAGACCCAGTACTTC. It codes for CASSFGSHETQYF.

CDR3 protein: CASSAGQEITDTQYF. The CDR3 nucleotides read TGCGCCAGCAGCGCCGGACAGGAGATCACAGATACGCAGTATTTT. The chain carries TRBV5-1 and TRBJ2-3, with TRBD1 matching over 7 bases. The germline CDR1 and CDR2 sequences are SGHRS and YFSETQ. This CDR3 comprises 15 residues. The J segment lost 2 bases and the V segment lost 4 bases, leaving 7 bases of the junction unmatched.

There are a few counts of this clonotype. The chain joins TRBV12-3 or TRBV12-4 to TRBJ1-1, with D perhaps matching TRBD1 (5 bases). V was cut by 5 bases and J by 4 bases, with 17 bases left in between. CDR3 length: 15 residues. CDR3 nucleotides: TGTGCCAGCAGTCTAAGCCCGTATCAGGGCACTGAAGCTTTCTTT. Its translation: CASSLSPYQGTEAFF.

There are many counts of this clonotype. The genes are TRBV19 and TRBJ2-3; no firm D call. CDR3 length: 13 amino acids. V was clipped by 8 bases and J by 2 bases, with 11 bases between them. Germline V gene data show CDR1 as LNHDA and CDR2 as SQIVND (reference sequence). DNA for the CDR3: TGTGCCAGTCTCGACCGCCTCACAGATACGCAGTATTTT. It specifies CASLDRLTDTQYF.

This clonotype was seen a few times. The CDR3: CASSYPGRGETQYF. The DNA of the CDR3 is TGTGCCAGCAGTTACCCGGGACGTGGGGAGACCCAGTACTTC. The chain couples TRBV6-5 to TRBJ2-5; perhaps D is TRBD1 or TRBD2 (5 bases each). Per germline, CDR1 MNHEY and CDR2 SVGAGI. V was pared by 2 bases and J by 5 bases, with 12 bases between. The CDR3 loop spans 14 amino acids.

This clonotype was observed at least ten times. DNA for the CDR3: TGTGCCAGCAGTCGCGGACTGGGAGATACTAGAGATACGCAGTATTTT. As protein: CASSRGLGDTRDTQYF. The J gene is TRBJ2-3, the V gene TRBV6-2 or TRBV6-3, with D perhaps TRBD2 (5 bases). CDR1 is MNHEY, CDR2 SVGEGT, per germline. V lost 5 bases and J 5 bases, leaving 20 bases between the germline ends. CDR3 length equals 16 residues.

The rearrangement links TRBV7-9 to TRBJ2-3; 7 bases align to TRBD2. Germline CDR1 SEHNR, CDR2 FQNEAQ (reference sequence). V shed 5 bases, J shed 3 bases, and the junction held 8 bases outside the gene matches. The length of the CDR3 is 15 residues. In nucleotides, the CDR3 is TGTGCCAGCAGCCCCAGGGCGGGAGTGACAGATACGCAGTATTTT. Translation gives CASSPRAGVTDTQYF.

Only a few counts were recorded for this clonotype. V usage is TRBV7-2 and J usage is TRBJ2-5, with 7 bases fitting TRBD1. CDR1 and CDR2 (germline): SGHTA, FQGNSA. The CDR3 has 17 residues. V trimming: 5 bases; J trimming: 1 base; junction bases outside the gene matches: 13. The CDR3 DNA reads TGTGCCAGCAGCCGGACGACAGGGCCGAAAACCCAAGAGACCCAGTACTTC. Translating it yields CASSRTTGPKTQETQYF.

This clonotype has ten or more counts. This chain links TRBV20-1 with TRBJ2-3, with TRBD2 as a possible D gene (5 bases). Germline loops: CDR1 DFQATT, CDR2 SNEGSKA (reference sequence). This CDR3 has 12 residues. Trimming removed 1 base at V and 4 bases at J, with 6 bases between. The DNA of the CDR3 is TGCAGTGCTAGAGCAGCGGCAGATACGCAGTATTTT. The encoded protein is CSARAAADTQYF.

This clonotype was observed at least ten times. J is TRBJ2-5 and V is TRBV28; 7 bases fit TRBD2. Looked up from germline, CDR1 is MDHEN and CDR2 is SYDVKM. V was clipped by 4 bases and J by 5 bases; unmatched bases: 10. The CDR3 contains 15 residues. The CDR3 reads CASSSPAGVRETQYF. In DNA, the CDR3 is TGTGCCAGCAGTTCCCCGGCGGGAGTACGGGAGACCCAGTACTTC.

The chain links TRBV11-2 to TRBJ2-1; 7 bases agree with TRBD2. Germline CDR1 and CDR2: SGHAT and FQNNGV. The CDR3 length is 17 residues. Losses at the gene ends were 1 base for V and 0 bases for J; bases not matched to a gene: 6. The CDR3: CASSLVGTTLSYNEQFF. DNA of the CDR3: TGTGCCAGCAGCTTAGTTGGGACTACCCTCTCCTACAATGAGCAGTTCTTC.

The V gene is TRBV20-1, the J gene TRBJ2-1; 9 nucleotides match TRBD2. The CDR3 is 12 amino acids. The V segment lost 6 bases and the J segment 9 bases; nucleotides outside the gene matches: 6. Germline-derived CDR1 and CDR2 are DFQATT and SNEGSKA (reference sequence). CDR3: CSAIAGVGEQFF. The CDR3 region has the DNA TGCAGTGCGATAGCGGGGGTTGGTGAGCAGTTCTTC.

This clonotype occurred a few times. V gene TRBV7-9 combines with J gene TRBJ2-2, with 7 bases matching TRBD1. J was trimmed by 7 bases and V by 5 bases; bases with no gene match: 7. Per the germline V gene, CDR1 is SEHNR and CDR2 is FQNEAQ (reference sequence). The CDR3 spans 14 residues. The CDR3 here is CASSQQGRDGELFF. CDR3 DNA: TGTGCCAGCAGCCAACAGGGGCGAGACGGGGAGCTGTTTTTT.

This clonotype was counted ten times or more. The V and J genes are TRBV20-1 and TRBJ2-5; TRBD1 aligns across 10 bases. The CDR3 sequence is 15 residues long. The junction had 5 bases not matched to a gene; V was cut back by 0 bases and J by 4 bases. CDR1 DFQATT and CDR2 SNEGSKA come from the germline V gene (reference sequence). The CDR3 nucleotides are TGCAGTGCTAGAGATATGACAGGGGGCCGAGAGACCCAGTACTTC. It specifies CSARDMTGGRETQYF.

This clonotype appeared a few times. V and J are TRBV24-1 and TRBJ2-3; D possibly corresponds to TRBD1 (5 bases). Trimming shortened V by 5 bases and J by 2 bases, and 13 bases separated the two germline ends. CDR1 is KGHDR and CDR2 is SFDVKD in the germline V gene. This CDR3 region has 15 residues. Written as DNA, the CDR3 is TGTGCCACCAGTGCGGACACCTGGGACACAGATACGCAGTATTTT. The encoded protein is CATSADTWDTDTQYF.

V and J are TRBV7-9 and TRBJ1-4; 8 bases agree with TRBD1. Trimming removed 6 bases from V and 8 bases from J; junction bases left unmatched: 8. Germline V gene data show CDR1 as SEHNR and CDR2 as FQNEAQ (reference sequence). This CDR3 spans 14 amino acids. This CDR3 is CASSTDRDREKLFF. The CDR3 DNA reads TGTGCCAGCAGTACGGACAGGGACCGCGAAAAACTGTTTTTT. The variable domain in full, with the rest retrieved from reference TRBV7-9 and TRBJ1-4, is DTGVSQNPRHKITKRGQNVTFRCDPISEHNRLYWYRQTLGQGPEFLTYFQNEAQLEKSRLLSDRFSAERPKGSFSTLEIQRTEQGDSAMYLCASSTDRDREKLFFGSGTQLSVL.

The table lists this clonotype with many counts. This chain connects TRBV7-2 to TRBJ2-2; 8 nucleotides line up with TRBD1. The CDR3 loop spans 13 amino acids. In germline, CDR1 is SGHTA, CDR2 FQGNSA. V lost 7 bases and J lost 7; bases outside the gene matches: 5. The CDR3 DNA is TGTGCCAGCACGGACAGGGCGAACGGGGAGCTGTTTTTT. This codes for CASTDRANGELFF.

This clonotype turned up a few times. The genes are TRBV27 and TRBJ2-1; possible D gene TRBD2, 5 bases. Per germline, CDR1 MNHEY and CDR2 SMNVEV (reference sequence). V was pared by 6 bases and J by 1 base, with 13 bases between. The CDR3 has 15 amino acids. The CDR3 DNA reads TGTGCCAGCAGGATCCGAGCGGAATCCTACAATGAGCAGTTCTTC. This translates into CASRIRAESYNEQFF.

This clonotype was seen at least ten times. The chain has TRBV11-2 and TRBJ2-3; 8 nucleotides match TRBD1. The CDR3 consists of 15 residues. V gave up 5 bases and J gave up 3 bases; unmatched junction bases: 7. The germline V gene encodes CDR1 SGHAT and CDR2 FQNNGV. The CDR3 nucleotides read TGTGCCAGCAGCCAAAGACAGGGGAAAACAGATACGCAGTATTTT. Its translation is CASSQRQGKTDTQYF.

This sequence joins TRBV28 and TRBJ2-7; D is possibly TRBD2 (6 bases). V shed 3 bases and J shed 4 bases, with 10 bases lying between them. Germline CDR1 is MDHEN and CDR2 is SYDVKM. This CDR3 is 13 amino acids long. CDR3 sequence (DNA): TGTGCCAGCAGTTTCTCAGGGAGGTACGAGCAGTACTTC. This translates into CASSFSGRYEQYF.

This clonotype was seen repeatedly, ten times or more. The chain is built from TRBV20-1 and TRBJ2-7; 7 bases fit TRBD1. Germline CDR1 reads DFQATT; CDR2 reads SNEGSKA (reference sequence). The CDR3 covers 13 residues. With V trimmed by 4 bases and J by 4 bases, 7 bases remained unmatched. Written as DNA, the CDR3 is TGCAGTGCTACCCCGGACAGGAGGTACGAGCAGTACTTC. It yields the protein CSATPDRRYEQYF.

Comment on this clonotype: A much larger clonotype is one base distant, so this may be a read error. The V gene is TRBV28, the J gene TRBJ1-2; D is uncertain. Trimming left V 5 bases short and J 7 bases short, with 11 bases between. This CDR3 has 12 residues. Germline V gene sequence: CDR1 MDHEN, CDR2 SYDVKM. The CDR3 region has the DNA TGTGCCAGCAGTCCCCCTAGCGCTGGCTACACCTTC. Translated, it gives CASSPPSAGYTF.

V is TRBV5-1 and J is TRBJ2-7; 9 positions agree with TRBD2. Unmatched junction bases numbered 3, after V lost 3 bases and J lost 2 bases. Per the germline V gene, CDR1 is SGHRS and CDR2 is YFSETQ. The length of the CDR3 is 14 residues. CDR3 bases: TGCGCCAGCAGCTCGACTAGCGGTGCCTACGAGCAGTACTTC. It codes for CASSSTSGAYEQYF.